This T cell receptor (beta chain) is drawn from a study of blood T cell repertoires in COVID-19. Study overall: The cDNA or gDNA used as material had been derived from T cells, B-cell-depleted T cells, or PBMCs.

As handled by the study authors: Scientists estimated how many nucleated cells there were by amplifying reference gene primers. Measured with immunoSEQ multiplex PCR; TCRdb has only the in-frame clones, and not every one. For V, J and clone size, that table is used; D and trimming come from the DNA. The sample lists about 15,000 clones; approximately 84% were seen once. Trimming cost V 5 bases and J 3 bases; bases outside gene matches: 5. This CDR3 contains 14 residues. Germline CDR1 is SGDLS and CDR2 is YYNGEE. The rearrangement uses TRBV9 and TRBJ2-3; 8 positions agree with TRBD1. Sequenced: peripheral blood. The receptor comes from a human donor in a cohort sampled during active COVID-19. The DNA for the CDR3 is TGTGCCAGCAGTCCGACAGGGGCAACAGATACGCAGTATTTT. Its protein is CASSPTGATDTQYF.